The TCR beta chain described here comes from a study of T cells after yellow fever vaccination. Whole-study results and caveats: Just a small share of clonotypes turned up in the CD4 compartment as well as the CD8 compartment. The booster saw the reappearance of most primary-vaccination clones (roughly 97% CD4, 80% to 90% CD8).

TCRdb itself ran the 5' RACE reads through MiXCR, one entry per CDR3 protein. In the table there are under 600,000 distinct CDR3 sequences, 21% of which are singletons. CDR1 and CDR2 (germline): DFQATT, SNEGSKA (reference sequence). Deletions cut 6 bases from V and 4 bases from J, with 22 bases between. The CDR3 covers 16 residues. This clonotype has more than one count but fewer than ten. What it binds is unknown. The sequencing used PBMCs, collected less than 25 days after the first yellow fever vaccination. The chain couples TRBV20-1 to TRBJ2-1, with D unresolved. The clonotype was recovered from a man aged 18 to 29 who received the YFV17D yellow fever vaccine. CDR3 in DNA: TGCAGTGCCAGCCGAGGTCGGTACGCCGTATACAATGAGCAGTTCTTC. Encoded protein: CSASRGRYAVYNEQFF.